The subject of this entry is one T cell receptor (beta chain). This specimen comes from a study of Ad26.COV2.S vaccination and SARS-CoV-2 variants. TCRdb's copy holds only in-frame clones and misses some; the assay was immunoSEQ multiplex PCR. The data hold 350,000 to 450,000 clones, with about 90% observed a single time. The V gene's germline CDR1 is SGHRS and CDR2 YFSETQ. This CDR3 comprises 15 residues. The ends were cut back, 0 bases at V and 14 bases at J, with 18 bases in the middle. The sample's treatment: roughly 20 received Ad26.COV2.S at low or high dose, single or two shots; roughly 5 received placebo; per-sample allocation not given. Sampling took place 63 days after the first vaccine or placebo injection.

The sequencing here drew on peripheral blood, taken in a trial of Ad26.COV2.S vaccine versus placebo. The chain recombines TRBV5-1 with TRBJ1-6, with no clear D. The sequence was obtained from a person aged 18-65 years who received the Ad26.COV2.S COVID-19 vaccine or a placebo. The CDR3 region is CASSLAAGRVSTLHF. The CDR3 DNA sequence: TGCGCCAGCAGCTTGGCCGCCGGTCGAGTTTCCACCCTCCACTTT.